The next 9 T cell receptor beta chains were all read from a single sample in a study of blood T cells in healthy people across ages. Primed by a sample-barcoded 5' primer and a J-beta primer mix, a second PCR proceeded for roughly 6 to 12 cycles. TCRdb re-derived calls from the 5' RACE reads in MiXCR, one entry per CDR3 protein. The sample has approximately 680,000 distinct CDR3 sequences, roughly 30% seen once. What was sequenced was blood. Receptors were obtained from an elderly woman in good health.

V and J are TRBV9 and TRBJ2-1, with 9 bases aligning to TRBD1. Trimming took 4 bases from V and 6 from J; bases not matched to a gene: 11. The CDR3 covers 16 residues. Germline assignment: CDR1 SGDLS and CDR2 YYNGEE. CDR3 bases: TGTGCCAGCAGCAAGGGACAGGGTATACCCTGCAATGAGCAGTTCTTC. This sequence encodes CASSKGQGIPCNEQFF.

Ten or more counts support this clonotype. The chain combines TRBV25-1 with TRBJ2-1; possibly TRBD1 for D (6 bases). V lost 2 bases, J lost 9 bases, and 11 bases lay in between. The CDR3 runs to 13 residues. Germline assignment: CDR1 MGHDK and CDR2 SYGVNS. The CDR3 DNA sequence: TGTGCCAGCAGTGAAGCAGGGGTGGCTGAGCAGTTCTTC. Protein: CASSEAGVAEQFF.

As regards this clonotype: A much larger clonotype is one base distant, so this may be a read error. This chain uses TRBV11-1 with TRBJ2-5; 10 nucleotides agree with TRBD1. The germline gives CDR1 SGHAT, CDR2 FQDESV (reference sequence). V gave up 1 base and J gave up 11 bases; unmatched junction bases: 10. This CDR3 has 15 residues. CDR3 bases: TGTGCCAGCAGCTTAGGCCGGGACAGGGGCAATGAGCAGTACTTC. Translated: CASSLGRDRGNEQYF.

The chain carries TRBV7-9 and TRBJ2-5; 8 bases align to TRBD1. The V segment lost 2 bases and the J segment 2 bases; nucleotides outside the gene matches: 7. CDR3 length: 16 residues. Germline V gives CDR1 SEHNR, CDR2 FQNEAQ (reference sequence). This CDR3 reads CASSLLQGAPQETQYF. CDR3 in DNA: TGTGCCAGCAGCTTATTGCAGGGGGCACCTCAAGAGACCCAGTACTTC.

This clonotype was recorded many times. The rearrangement joins TRBV4-1 to TRBJ2-7; possibly TRBD1 or TRBD2 for D (6 bases each). V lost 3 bases, J lost 1 base, and 13 bases lay in between. The germline CDR1 and CDR2 sequences are MGHRA and YSYEKL. This CDR3 has 15 residues. The CDR3 loop reads CASSQEGTSSYEQYF. The CDR3 DNA reads as TGCGCCAGCAGCCAGGAGGGGACATCGTCCTACGAGCAGTACTTC.

The genes are TRBV7-3 and TRBJ2-3, with D possibly TRBD2 on 6 matching bases. Germline lookup yields CDR1 SGHTA and CDR2 FQGTGA. This CDR3 region has 17 residues. Trimming took 5 bases from V and 5 from J, leaving 23 bases between them. CDR3 in amino acids: CASSPVGAWRDIDTQYF. The CDR3 DNA reads as TGTGCCAGCAGCCCCGTTGGGGCCTGGCGGGATATAGATACGCAGTATTTT.

The chain is built from TRBV28 and TRBJ1-4, with D tentatively TRBD1 (5 bases). Trimming left V 6 bases short and J 6 bases short, with 17 bases between. Germline V gene lookup returns CDR1 MDHEN and CDR2 SYDVKM. The CDR3 runs 15 residues. Here the CDR3 reads CASSPLGRADEKLFF. Here the CDR3 DNA reads TGTGCCAGCAGCCCCCTTGGCAGGGCAGATGAAAAACTGTTTTTT.

This clonotype was observed a few times. The genes are TRBV20-1 and TRBJ1-5; TRBD1 matches at 7 bases. The CDR3 loop spans 13 amino acids. Looked up from germline, CDR1 is DFQATT and CDR2 is SNEGSKA (reference sequence). Germline trimming cut 5 bases from V and 6 bases from J; bases unmatched to any gene: 7. This CDR3 reads CSAGRQGSQPQHF. The CDR3 nucleotides are TGCAGTGCTGGTCGACAGGGAAGTCAGCCCCAGCATTTT.

This rearrangement joins TRBV29-1 to TRBJ2-7, with TRBD1 matching over 8 bases. The germline CDR1 and CDR2 sequences are SQVTM and ANQGSEA. V was pared by 7 bases and J by 5 bases, with 4 bases of the junction left unmatched. CDR3 length: 11 residues. The CDR3 bases are TGCAGCGGGCAGACAGGGGACGAGCAGTACTTC. Translating it yields CSGQTGDEQYF.